The sequence of this T cell receptor beta chain was determined in a study of cytomegalovirus exposure and HLA in healthy donors. The CDR3 totals 14 residues. Germline V gives CDR1 SGHAT, CDR2 FQNNGV. With 6 bases removed from V and 5 bases from J, the gap between germline ends came to 16 bases. Study-wide results and limits: Across donors, presence/absence analyses took sequencing depth to be roughly uniform. Reports indicated that the classifier achieved high specificity and sensitivity in diagnosing cytomegalovirus status.

A word on this clone: Its antigen is unidentified.

PCR was performed using 60 Vbeta and 13 Jbeta primers. TCRdb's copy holds only in-frame clones and misses some; the assay was immunoSEQ multiplex PCR. The table includes about 140,000 clones, 70% to 80% detected once. This clonotype was sampled from a woman aged 18-29 years in good health and CMV-seropositive. The specimen was PBMCs. The chain employs TRBV11-2 and TRBJ1-1; unclear D gene. This CDR3 reads CASSPARDRTEAFF. The CDR3 nucleotides are TGTGCCAGCAGTCCAGCGCGGGATCGGACTGAAGCTTTCTTT.